Following are 21 T cell receptor beta chains from one sample sequenced in a study of blood T cell repertoires in COVID-19. Sequenced by immunoSEQ multiplex PCR; TCRdb stores in-frame clones only, minus some. This sample has around 200,000 clones, with about four fifths found just once. Sample: peripheral blood. The receptors derive from a woman in her forties or fifties with acute or convalescent COVID-19.

The sample holds a few counts of this clone. The chain links TRBV12-3 or TRBV12-4 to TRBJ1-5, with no clear D. Trimming cost V 2 bases and J 5 bases, with 7 bases left between them. The CDR3 runs 13 residues. The CDR3, as DNA: TGTGCCAGCAGTTTAACCAGATATCAGCCCCAGCATTTT. The encoded protein is CASSLTRYQPQHF.

The V gene is TRBV11-3, the J gene TRBJ2-1, with a possible D match to TRBD2 (6 bases). Germline V gene data show CDR1 as SGHNT and CDR2 as YENEEA. The V gene lost 1 base and the J gene lost 10 bases, with 14 bases spanning the gap. The CDR3 consists of 14 residues. CDR3 coding DNA: TGTGCCAGCAGCTTAGGGGCGGGAACAGGAGAGCAGTTCTTC. Protein sequence: CASSLGAGTGEQFF.

The V and J genes are TRBV6-5 and TRBJ2-3; D call uncertain. Per the germline V gene, CDR1 is MNHEY and CDR2 is SVGAGI. Trimming removed 7 bases at V and 4 bases at J, with 6 bases between. This CDR3 has 11 amino acids. CDR3 DNA: TGTGCCAGCAACAACGCAGATACGCAGTATTTT. It encodes CASNNADTQYF.

V is TRBV6-2 or TRBV6-3 and J is TRBJ2-7, with D tentatively TRBD1 (5 bases). V was pared by 6 bases and J by 2 bases, with 17 bases between. CDR1 and CDR2 from the germline V gene are MNHEY and SVGEGT. The CDR3 extends over 15 amino acids. The CDR3 here is CASSPLNRSPYEQYF. DNA for the CDR3: TGTGCCAGCAGCCCACTTAACAGGTCGCCCTACGAGCAGTACTTC.

This clone appeared once. The V and J genes are TRBV6-5 and TRBJ1-4; D call uncertain. The V and J ends lost 1 base and 7 bases respectively, with 10 bases between them. The CDR3 totals 14 residues. Germline CDR1 reads MNHEY; CDR2 reads SVGAGI. As DNA, the CDR3 is TGTGCCAGCAGTTACTATGGCGGGCGTGAAAAACTGTTTTTT. Protein product: CASSYYGGREKLFF.

The chain uses TRBV24-1 and TRBJ2-2, with D hard to call. Trimming cost V 3 bases and J 1 base, with 11 bases left between them. The CDR3 is 16 amino acids. From germline, CDR1 is KGHDR and CDR2 SFDVKD. In DNA, the CDR3 is TGTGCCACCAGTGATCCTTCTAGAGGGAACACCGGGGAGCTGTTTTTT. Translated, it gives CATSDPSRGNTGELFF.

This chain links TRBV27 with TRBJ2-5, with 9 nucleotides matching TRBD1. Germline V gene data show CDR1 as MNHEY and CDR2 as SMNVEV (reference sequence). The CDR3 has 15 residues. J was trimmed by 4 bases and V by 6 bases; bases with no gene match: 9. For the CDR3, the DNA is TGTGCCAGCAGACTAGTGGGACAGGGCAGAGAGACCCAGTACTTC. It specifies CASRLVGQGRETQYF.

This chain uses TRBV28 with TRBJ1-5, with D maybe TRBD1 (6 bases). In germline, CDR1 is MDHEN, CDR2 SYDVKM. CDR3 length equals 13 residues. V dropped 7 bases and J dropped 8 bases, with 15 bases sitting between them. CDR3 in amino acids: CASTIGGAEPQHF. The DNA for the CDR3 is TGTGCCAGCACCATTGGGGGGGCCGAGCCCCAGCATTTT.

The gene calls are TRBV29-1 and TRBJ2-3, with D unresolved. V shed 7 bases and J shed 0 bases, with 11 bases lying between them. The CDR3 extends over 13 amino acids. Looked up from germline, CDR1 is SQVTM and CDR2 is ANQGSEA. CDR3 residues: CSAHPASTDTQYF. Written as DNA, the CDR3 is TGCAGCGCCCATCCCGCGAGCACAGATACGCAGTATTTT.

The chain employs TRBV10-2 and TRBJ1-1; TRBD1 matches at 8 bases. The V gene's germline CDR1 is WSHSY and CDR2 SAAADI. After removal of 4 bases from V and 6 bases from J, the junction contained 13 bases not matched to a gene. The CDR3 consists of 16 residues. For the CDR3, the DNA is TGCGCCAGCAGTGCGATACCTAGGGAACAGGGGGCTGAAGCTTTCTTT. It yields the protein CASSAIPREQGAEAFF.

The genes are TRBV19 and TRBJ2-3, with a tentative D call TRBD2 (6 bases). V lost 4 bases to trimming and J lost 2 bases, with 19 bases between them. The CDR3 contains 17 residues. The germline V gene encodes CDR1 LNHDA and CDR2 SQIVND (reference sequence). The CDR3 reads CASSRGERRTFTDTQYF. For the CDR3, the DNA is TGTGCCAGTAGTAGGGGGGAACGGAGGACATTCACAGATACGCAGTATTTT. Combining the CDR3 with reference TRBV19 and TRBJ2-3 gives the whole variable domain DGGITQSPKYLFRKEGQNVTLSCEQNLNHDAMYWYRQDPGQGLRLIYYSQIVNDFQKGDIAEGYSVSREKKESFPLTVTSAQKNPTAFYLCASSRGERRTFTDTQYFGPGTRLTVL.

The chain carries TRBV9 and TRBJ2-5; 13 nucleotides match TRBD2. Germline-derived CDR1 and CDR2 are SGDLS and YYNGEE. The ends lost 0 bases at V and 2 bases at J; junction bases unmatched: 7. This CDR3 spans 18 amino acids. CDR3 nucleotide sequence: TGTGCCAGCAGCGTAGCTCTACTAGCGGGAGGGCCACAAGAGACCCAGTACTTC. Protein product: CASSVALLAGGPQETQYF. Full variable domain (rest looked up from reference TRBV9 and TRBJ2-5): DSGVTQTPKHLITATGQRVTLRCSPRSGDLSVYWYQQSLDQGLQFLIQYYNGEERAKGNILERFSAQQFPDLHSELNLSSLELGDSALYFCASSVALLAGGPQETQYFGPGTRLLVL.

J is TRBJ2-5 and V is TRBV6-5; D ambiguous. The V and J ends lost 6 bases and 7 bases respectively, with 9 bases between them. The CDR3 extends over 11 amino acids. Germline V gene data show CDR1 as MNHEY and CDR2 as SVGAGI. CDR3 residues: CASSQTGTQYF. CDR3 nucleotides: TGTGCCAGCAGCCAAACGGGGACCCAGTACTTC.

The V gene is TRBV14, the J gene TRBJ2-2, with TRBD1 identical over 7 bases. CDR1 is SGHDN, CDR2 FVKESK, per germline. V gave up 4 bases and J gave up 3 bases; unmatched junction bases: 8. This CDR3 is built from 16 residues. The CDR3: CASSPQRGLDTGELFF. The CDR3 DNA reads TGTGCCAGCAGCCCCCAGAGGGGGCTTGACACCGGGGAGCTGTTTTTT.

Note on this clone: It may be a read error: a sequence one base away is much more abundant. The chain uses TRBV9 and TRBJ1-5, with TRBD1 identical over 8 bases. CDR3 size: 14 residues. Trimming took 4 bases from V and 2 from J; bases not matched to a gene: 2. Germline assignment: CDR1 SGDLS and CDR2 YYNGEE. The CDR3 DNA is TGTGCCAGCAGCTCGACAGGGGGCAATCAGCCCCAGCATTTT. It encodes CASSSTGGNQPQHF.

The chain couples TRBV6-1 to TRBJ1-2; D may be TRBD1 (5 bases). The V gene's germline CDR1 is MNHNS and CDR2 SASEGT. Trimming took off 1 base at V and 7 bases at J, with 16 bases between the two ends. The CDR3 is 15 residues long. CDR3 DNA sequence: TGTGCCAGCAGTGAAGAAGTTGGGGGGAGTTTTGGCTACACCTTC. Translating gives CASSEEVGGSFGYTF.

The chain carries TRBV7-2 and TRBJ2-1, with 8 nucleotides matching TRBD1. The CDR3 runs 17 residues. Trimming at V came to 0 bases and at J to 3 bases, leaving 7 bases not matched to a gene. Germline assignment: CDR1 SGHTA and CDR2 FQGNSA. The CDR3 sequence: CASSLAADRGGYNEQFF. In DNA form, the CDR3 reads TGTGCCAGCAGCTTAGCGGCCGACAGGGGCGGCTACAATGAGCAGTTCTTC.

The rearrangement joins TRBV12-3 or TRBV12-4 to TRBJ1-5; 9 nucleotides match TRBD1. CDR3 length: 13 residues. With V trimmed by 5 bases and J by 7 bases, 3 bases remained unmatched. This chain's CDR3 is CASSGTGPQPQHF. The CDR3 nucleotides are TGTGCCAGCAGTGGGACAGGGCCCCAGCCCCAGCATTTT.

The chain combines TRBV24-1 with TRBJ1-2; 9 bases line up with TRBD1. This CDR3 region has 16 residues. Germline V gene sequence: CDR1 KGHDR, CDR2 SFDVKD. V lost 4 bases, J lost 3 bases, and 8 bases stayed unmatched. The CDR3 region has the DNA TGTGCCACCAGTGACTCTCGGACAGGGGAGGACTATGGCTACACCTTC. The encoded protein is CATSDSRTGEDYGYTF.

The rearrangement uses TRBV15 and TRBJ2-7; 7 bases are a match to TRBD2. CDR3 length equals 15 residues. The junction had 4 bases not matched to a gene; V was cut back by 1 base and J by 1 base. CDR1 is LNHNV, CDR2 YYDKDF, per germline (reference sequence). CDR3 coding DNA: TGTGCCACCAGCAGAGTAGCGGGTTTTTCCTACGAGCAGTACTTC. Translated: CATSRVAGFSYEQYF.

This clone occurred once. The V and J genes are TRBV4-1 and TRBJ1-5; D is undetermined. Per germline, CDR1 MGHRA and CDR2 YSYEKL. The CDR3 covers 13 residues. Trimming shortened V by 0 bases and J by 7 bases, and 7 bases separated the two germline ends. CDR3 in amino acids: CASSQDNGQPQHF. The CDR3 DNA reads as TGCGCCAGCAGCCAAGATAACGGGCAGCCCCAGCATTTT.